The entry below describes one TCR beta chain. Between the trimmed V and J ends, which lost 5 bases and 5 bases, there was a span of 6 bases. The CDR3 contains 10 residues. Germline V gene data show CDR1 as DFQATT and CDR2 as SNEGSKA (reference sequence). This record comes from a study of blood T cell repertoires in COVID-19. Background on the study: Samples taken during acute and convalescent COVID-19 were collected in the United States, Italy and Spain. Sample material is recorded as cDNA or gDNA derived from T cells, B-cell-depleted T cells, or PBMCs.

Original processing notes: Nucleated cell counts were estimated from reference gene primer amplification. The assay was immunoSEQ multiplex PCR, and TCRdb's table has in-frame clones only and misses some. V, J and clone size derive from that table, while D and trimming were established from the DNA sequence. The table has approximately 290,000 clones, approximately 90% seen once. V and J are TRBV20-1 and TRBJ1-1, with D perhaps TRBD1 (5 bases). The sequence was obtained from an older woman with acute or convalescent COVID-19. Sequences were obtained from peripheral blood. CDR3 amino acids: CSARGTEAFF. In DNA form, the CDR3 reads TGCAGTGCTCGGGGGACTGAAGCTTTCTTT.